These T cell receptor beta chains were read from a single sample in a study of blood T cell repertoires in COVID-19. TCRdb keeps only in-frame clones here, not all; method: immunoSEQ multiplex PCR. The data hold around 68,000 clones, with 70% to 85% observed a single time. Sequenced material: peripheral blood. The receptors were gathered from a woman aged 45 to 65 with acute or convalescent COVID-19. The conserved cysteine and the conserved F or W are not part of the CDR3 here.

J | V | CDR3
TRBJ2-7 | TRBV7-2 | ASSYQAGSTYEQY
TRBJ2-5 | TRBV9 | ASSVSTSGSGETQY
TRBJ2-6 | TRBV9 | ASTLGLAGSGANVLT
TRBJ2-1 | TRBV24-1 | ATESSSGGNNEQF
TRBJ2-2 | TRBV4-3 | ASSPEATGPYNTGELF
TRBJ2-1 | TRBV28 | ASSLAGTVNEQF
TRBJ1-2 | TRBV10-2 | ASYREEAYGYT
TRBJ2-3 | TRBV7-9 | ASSFGSGGTSDTQY
TRBJ2-1 | TRBV29-1 | STDGTSVYNEQF
TRBJ2-7 | TRBV7-2 | ASSSGASPL
TRBJ1-1 | TRBV19 | ASSMGSGMNTEAF
TRBJ2-1 | TRBV11-3 | ASSRAGGSYNEQF
TRBJ2-1 | TRBV5-4 | ASSLGPDTNEQF
TRBJ2-4 | TRBV6-5 | ASSHGQGVLNIQY
TRBJ2-3 | TRBV30 | AWRLAGATSTDTQY
TRBJ2-3 | TRBV3-1/TRBV3-2 | ASTEGLASDTQY
TRBJ2-5 | TRBV7-2 | ASSHLRTGIGETQY
TRBJ2-2 | TRBV14 | ASSHASGTSGRGITGELF
TRBJ2-2 | TRBV13 | ASSLPHSSGVNAGELF
TRBJ1-1 | TRBV3-1/TRBV3-2 | ASSLNRQGAEAF
TRBJ2-1 | TRBV6-5 | ASGTGQNNEQF
TRBJ2-5 | TRBV5-1 | ASSPDAGGGAAETQY
TRBJ2-2 | TRBV19 | ASSIPGTGGRELF
TRBJ2-5 | TRBV28 | ASSSTGTRETQY
TRBJ2-5 | TRBV20-1 | SASEGVGGQETQY
TRBJ1-1 | TRBV27 | ASRVGTVWNTEAF
TRBJ2-5 | TRBV4-1 | ASSQGLGAGEGETQY
TRBJ2-7 | TRBV28 | ASSSPSGGPSYEQY
TRBJ2-2 | TRBV28 | ASSSIGLARNTGELF
TRBJ2-7 | TRBV7-3 | ASSPTSGSYEQY
TRBJ1-1 | TRBV11-3 | ASSFTVGQNWTEAF
TRBJ2-5 | TRBV5-1 | ASSFFAAGGEETQY
TRBJ2-1 | TRBV10-3 | ATGRDEQF
TRBJ2-1 | TRBV12-3/TRBV12-4 | ASSRDTYNEQF
TRBJ1-6 | TRBV6-1 | ASSYPERDSPLH
TRBJ2-7 | TRBV18 | ASSRGDSYEQY
TRBJ1-1 | TRBV6-5 | ASSQTGIVNTEAF
TRBJ2-1 | TRBV9 | ASIGTSGGNEQF
TRBJ1-2 | TRBV3-1/TRBV3-2 | ASSQAQGRNYGYT
TRBJ2-3 | TRBV5-1 | ASSADSGTDTQY
TRBJ1-2 | TRBV28 | ASSPGQGGGYT
TRBJ1-4 | TRBV6-6 | ASSYSTSAGLF
TRBJ2-6 | TRBV10-3 | AISEVAGVGTGANVLT
TRBJ2-5 | TRBV27 | ASRTGGIETQY
TRBJ2-1 | TRBV12-3/TRBV12-4 | ASSSTTGEQF
TRBJ1-1 | TRBV20-1 | SASVTSGSTEAF
TRBJ2-1 | TRBV27 | ASSGIGGSPYNEQF
TRBJ2-7 | TRBV5-6 | ASSWGQGYEQY
TRBJ2-5 | TRBV7-2 | ASSSAFWLAGQETQY
TRBJ2-7 | TRBV6-2/TRBV6-3 | ASSYYNEQY